This T cell receptor beta chain appears in the sequencing data of a study of control samples from healthy donors and cancer patients. Assay used: immunoSEQ multiplex PCR; TCRdb lists only in-frame clones, some missing. The sample has about 44,000 clones, about 87% seen once. CDR1 and CDR2 from the germline V gene are KGHDR and SFDVKD. Trimming removed 4 bases from V and 0 bases from J; junction bases left unmatched: 11. The CDR3 runs to 17 residues. The TCR sequence derives from a woman aged 60 to 75 with lung cancer. The rearrangement joins TRBV24-1 to TRBJ2-7; 7 nucleotides match TRBD1. Sample: PBMCs. CDR3 nucleotides: TGTGCCACCAGTGACTCAAGGGGGACAGCCTACTCCTACGAGCAGTACTTC. It yields the protein CATSDSRGTAYSYEQYF.